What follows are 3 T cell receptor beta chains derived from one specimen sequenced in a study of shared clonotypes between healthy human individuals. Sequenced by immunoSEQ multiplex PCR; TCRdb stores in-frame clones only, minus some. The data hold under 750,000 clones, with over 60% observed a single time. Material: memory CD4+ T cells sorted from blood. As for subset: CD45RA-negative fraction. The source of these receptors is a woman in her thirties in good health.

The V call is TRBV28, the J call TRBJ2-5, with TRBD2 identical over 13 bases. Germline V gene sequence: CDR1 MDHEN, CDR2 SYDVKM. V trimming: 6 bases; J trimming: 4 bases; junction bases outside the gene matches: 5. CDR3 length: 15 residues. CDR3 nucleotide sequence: TGTGCCAGCAGCTCGCGGACTAGCGGGGGAGAGACCCAGTACTTC. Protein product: CASSSRTSGGETQYF. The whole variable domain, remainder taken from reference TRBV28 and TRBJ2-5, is DVKVTQSSRYLVKRTGEKVFLECVQDMDHENMFWYRQDPGLGLRLIYFSYDVKMKEKGDIPEGYSVSREKKERFSLILESASTNQTSMYLCASSSRTSGGETQYFGPGTRLLVL.

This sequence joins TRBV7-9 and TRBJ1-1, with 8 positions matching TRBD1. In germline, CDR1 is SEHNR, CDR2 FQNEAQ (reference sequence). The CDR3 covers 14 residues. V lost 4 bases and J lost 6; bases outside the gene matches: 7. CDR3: CASSYGTGSPEAFF. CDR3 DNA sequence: TGTGCCAGCAGCTACGGGACAGGATCCCCTGAAGCTTTCTTT.

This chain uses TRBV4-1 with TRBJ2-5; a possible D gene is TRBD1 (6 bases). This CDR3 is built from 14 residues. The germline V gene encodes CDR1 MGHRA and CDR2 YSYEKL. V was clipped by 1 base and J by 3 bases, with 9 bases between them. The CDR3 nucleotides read TGCGCCAGCAGCCAAGTTAACAGGGAAGAGACCCAGTACTTC. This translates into CASSQVNREETQYF.